The 3 T cell receptor beta chains below were found in one sample sequenced in a study of cytomegalovirus exposure and HLA in healthy donors. Primers included in the PCR were 60 Vbeta and 13 Jbeta primers. Libraries were prepared by immunoSEQ multiplex PCR; TCRdb keeps only in-frame clonotypes and omits some of them. This sample's table has around 140,000 clones. Sample: PBMCs. The receptors here all came from a woman aged 40-49 years in good health and CMV-seropositive.

The chain links TRBV27 to TRBJ2-1; possibly TRBD2 for D (5 bases). V dropped 6 bases and J dropped 0 bases, with 12 bases sitting between them. CDR3 size: 15 residues. Germline CDR1 is MNHEY and CDR2 is SMNVEV (reference sequence). The DNA for the CDR3 is TGTGCCAGCAGCGTAGGACTTAGCTCCTACAATGAGCAGTTCTTC. Its translation: CASSVGLSSYNEQFF.

A word on this clone: Since no conserved phenylalanine or tryptophan closes the CDR3, a read error is the likely cause. The CDR3 DNA is TGTGCCAGTAGTGCTAGCACAGGGTTGGGTGAAGCTTTCCTT. Its translation is CASSASTGLGEAFL. This chain links TRBV19 with TRBJ1-1, with D tentatively TRBD1 (6 bases). V was cut by 5 bases and J by 7 bases, with 17 bases left in between. This CDR3 is built from 14 residues. Germline lookup yields CDR1 LNHDA and CDR2 SQIVND (reference sequence).

The gene calls are TRBV6-1 and TRBJ2-7, with a tentative D call TRBD1 (5 bases). V lost 5 bases and J lost 0, with 11 bases in between. CDR1 is MNHNS and CDR2 is SASEGT in the germline V gene. CDR3 size: 14 residues. CDR3 protein: CASSPTDTSYEQYF. CDR3 DNA sequence: TGTGCCAGCAGTCCCACGGACACCTCCTACGAGCAGTACTTC.